This entry concerns a single TCR beta chain. V was pared by 3 bases and J by 1 base, with 3 bases of the junction left unmatched. The V gene's germline CDR1 is SGHRS and CDR2 YFSETQ. CDR3 length: 16 amino acids. Assay used: immunoSEQ multiplex PCR; TCRdb lists only in-frame clones, some missing. The table lists about 97,000 clones, around 90% of them singletons. Seattle cases were enrolled at active infection and followed longitudinally. The data belong to a study of blood T cell repertoires in COVID-19. Study-level background: Samples taken during acute and convalescent COVID-19 were collected in the United States, Italy and Spain. Sample material is recorded as cDNA or gDNA derived from T cells, B-cell-depleted T cells, or PBMCs.

Sequencing used peripheral blood. The chain links TRBV5-1 to TRBJ2-7; 14 bases map to TRBD2. This sequence was found in a woman in her forties or fifties with COVID-19, enrolled during active disease. The CDR3 DNA follows: TGCGCCAGCAGCTGGACTAGCGGGGGGCCGTCCTACGAGCAGTACTTC. The encoded protein is CASSWTSGGPSYEQYF.